What follows is one T cell receptor beta chain and its context. The record originates from a study of blood T cell repertoires in COVID-19. Across the study: Donors in the United States, Italy and Spain gave samples during acute or convalescent COVID-19. The analysed material was cDNA or gDNA that came from T cells, B-cell-depleted T cells, or PBMCs.

The repertoire was sequenced with immunoSEQ multiplex PCR; TCRdb's copy has only in-frame clones and lacks some. The sample consists of approximately 50,000 clones, almost 95% of them appearing once. This CDR3 has 13 residues. Trimming pared 0 bases from V and 4 bases from J, leaving 5 bases between. Germline values: CDR1 SGHTS, CDR2 YDEGEE. Sample: peripheral blood. The chain joins TRBV5-8 to TRBJ2-1; D not resolved. The sequence was obtained from a man aged 50-60 years with active COVID-19. As DNA, the CDR3 is TGTGCCAGCAGCTTGGGACTTTACAATGAGCAGTTCTTC. It translates to CASSLGLYNEQFF.